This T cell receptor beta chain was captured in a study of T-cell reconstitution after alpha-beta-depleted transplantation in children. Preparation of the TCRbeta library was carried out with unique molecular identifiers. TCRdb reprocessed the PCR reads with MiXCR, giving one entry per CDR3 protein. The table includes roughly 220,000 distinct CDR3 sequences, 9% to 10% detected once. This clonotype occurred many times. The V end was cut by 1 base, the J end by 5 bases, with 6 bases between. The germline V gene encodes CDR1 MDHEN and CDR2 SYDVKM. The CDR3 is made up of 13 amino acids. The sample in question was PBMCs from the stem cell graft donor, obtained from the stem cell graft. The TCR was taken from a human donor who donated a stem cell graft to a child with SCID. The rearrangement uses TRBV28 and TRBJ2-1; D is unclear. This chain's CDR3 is CASSLLGNNEQFF. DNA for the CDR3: TGTGCCAGCAGTTTATTAGGGAACAATGAGCAGTTCTTC.